This note documents a single T cell receptor (beta chain) sequence. Its antigen is unknown. The record originates from a study of CXCR3-negative and CXCR3-positive naive CD8 T cells. The germline V gene encodes CDR1 SGHRS and CDR2 YFSETQ. CDR3 length: 17 residues. Overall study results and limits: CXCR3-positive naive cells had TRB CDR3s that were more hydrophobic than CXCR3-negative naive cells had.

All TRB cDNA libraries came from 5' RACE performed with UMI labels. For each CDR3 protein, TCRdb gives one entry from its re-call of the 5' RACE reads, without DNA. The sample totals 130,000 to 150,000 distinct CDR3 sequences. Sequenced material: naive CXCR3+ CD8+ T cells from blood. Sample subset: CD45RO-CCR7+CD27+CD95- naive CD8+ T cells expressing CXCR3 (TNR3+). The chain employs TRBV5-1 and TRBJ2-5; the D gene TCRdb calls, TRBD2, cannot be checked with no DNA. The clonotype originates from a human donor in good health. Some clones in this sample may be carry-over from other donors' samples. The CDR3: CASSLGLAGGPGETQYF.